The rows below give T cell receptor beta chains drawn from one sample of a study of Ad26.COV2.S vaccination and SARS-CoV-2 variants. Produced via immunoSEQ multiplex PCR; TCRdb's table is partial and in-frame only. Here the sample spans 360,000 or so clones, 89% being singletons. Sequencing was performed on peripheral blood, taken in a trial of Ad26.COV2.S vaccine versus placebo. These receptors were obtained from a person aged 18-65 years who received the Ad26.COV2.S COVID-19 vaccine or a placebo. Each CDR3 is given with its conserved first and last residue. Each record gives: clone size, D gene, J gene, V gene, CDR3 DNA, CDR3 protein. A D gene is named only where the DNA matches it firmly. Size is omitted from some rows. Given values are once, few, many or a class for expanded clones.

abundance: .
d_gene: TRBD1
j_gene: TRBJ1-6
v_gene: TRBV10-3
CDR3nt: TGTGCCATCAGGAGGGATACAGGGGAGAATTCACCCCTCCACTTT
CDR3aa: CAIRRDTGENSPLHF

abundance: .
d_gene: .
j_gene: TRBJ1-1
v_gene: TRBV30
CDR3nt: TGTGCCTGGTCCCAGGGTGGCACTGAAGCTTTCTTT
CDR3aa: CAWSQGGTEAFF

abundance: .
d_gene: .
j_gene: TRBJ1-2
v_gene: TRBV13
CDR3nt: TGTGCCAGCACCTTTCGGGGGGCAGGACATGGCTACACCTTC
CDR3aa: CASTFRGAGHGYTF

abundance: .
d_gene: TRBD1
j_gene: TRBJ1-1
v_gene: TRBV6-5
CDR3nt: TGTGCCAGCAGTTTAGAGGGGGCCGAAGCTTTCTTT
CDR3aa: CASSLEGAEAFF

abundance: .
d_gene: .
j_gene: TRBJ2-5
v_gene: TRBV7-8
CDR3nt: TGTGCCAGCAGCTTAATCAGGGCGGGGGAGACCCAGTACTTC
CDR3aa: CASSLIRAGETQYF

abundance: once
d_gene: .
j_gene: TRBJ2-7
v_gene: TRBV27
CDR3nt: TGTGCCAGCAGTTTATATGGGGGTGTGTCTGGCGAGCAGTACTTC
CDR3aa: CASSLYGGVSGEQYF

abundance: .
d_gene: .
j_gene: TRBJ1-1
v_gene: TRBV9
CDR3nt: TGTGCCAGCAGCGGAGGCCCGGGTCGGAACACTGAAGCTTTCTTT
CDR3aa: CASSGGPGRNTEAFF

abundance: .
d_gene: .
j_gene: TRBJ1-1
v_gene: TRBV29-1
CDR3nt: TGCAGCGTGTTAAGGACAGCCATGAACACTGAAGCTTTCTTT
CDR3aa: CSVLRTAMNTEAFF

abundance: .
d_gene: TRBD2
j_gene: TRBJ2-1
v_gene: TRBV5-1
CDR3nt: TGCGCCAGCAGCTTAGGGACTAGCAATGAGCAGTTCTTC
CDR3aa: CASSLGTSNEQFF

abundance: .
d_gene: .
j_gene: TRBJ2-1
v_gene: TRBV5-5
CDR3nt: TGTGCCAGCAGCTTTCAGCCTGGATCCTACAATGAGCAGTTCTTC
CDR3aa: CASSFQPGSYNEQFF

abundance: .
d_gene: .
j_gene: TRBJ2-1
v_gene: TRBV18
CDR3nt: TGTGCCAGCTCACCAAGTAAACTCGAGCAGTTCTTC
CDR3aa: CASSPSKLEQFF

abundance: once
d_gene: .
j_gene: TRBJ2-7
v_gene: TRBV28
CDR3nt: TGTGCCAGCAGATCGGGAGACTACGAGCAGTACTTC
CDR3aa: CASRSGDYEQYF

abundance: .
d_gene: .
j_gene: TRBJ1-1
v_gene: TRBV7-8
CDR3nt: TGTGCCAGCAGCCAGGACCGCCGTGAAGCTTTCTTT
CDR3aa: CASSQDRREAFF

abundance: .
d_gene: .
j_gene: TRBJ1-5
v_gene: TRBV7-2
CDR3nt: TGTGCCAGCAGCCCGGACGGCGCGGGGCCCCAGCATTTT
CDR3aa: CASSPDGAGPQHF

abundance: .
d_gene: TRBD2
j_gene: TRBJ2-5
v_gene: TRBV30
CDR3nt: TGTGCCTGGTCTAGCGGGAGGGCCGTTGAGACCCAGTACTTC
CDR3aa: CAWSSGRAVETQYF

abundance: .
d_gene: .
j_gene: TRBJ2-7
v_gene: TRBV5-8
CDR3nt: TGTGCCAGCAGCCCCCGGGTTGGGGGCACCTACGAGCAGTACTTC
CDR3aa: CASSPRVGGTYEQYF

abundance: .
d_gene: .
j_gene: TRBJ2-2
v_gene: TRBV18
CDR3nt: TGTGCCAGCTCACTGGACTTAAACACCGGGGAGCTGTTTTTT
CDR3aa: CASSLDLNTGELFF

abundance: .
d_gene: TRBD2
j_gene: TRBJ2-7
v_gene: TRBV9
CDR3nt: TGTGCCAGCAGCGTAAGCGGGAGCGGGGACTACGAGCAGTACTTC
CDR3aa: CASSVSGSGDYEQYF

abundance: .
d_gene: .
j_gene: TRBJ1-1
v_gene: TRBV28
CDR3nt: TGTGCCAGCAGTTCGCTGAGGGCGAACACTGAAGCTTTCTTT
CDR3aa: CASSSLRANTEAFF

abundance: .
d_gene: TRBD1
j_gene: TRBJ1-2
v_gene: TRBV7-8
CDR3nt: TGTGCCAGCAGCTTCCCTGGACAGGGTAGCTATGGCTACACCTTC
CDR3aa: CASSFPGQGSYGYTF

abundance: .
d_gene: TRBD2
j_gene: TRBJ2-1
v_gene: TRBV9
CDR3nt: TGTGCCAGCAGCGTAGGAGCGGGAGAGGCCAATGAGCAGTTCTTC
CDR3aa: CASSVGAGEANEQFF

abundance: .
d_gene: .
j_gene: TRBJ2-7
v_gene: TRBV20-1
CDR3nt: TGCAGTGCTAGGAAGTCAGTCGAGCAGTACTTC
CDR3aa: CSARKSVEQYF

abundance: .
d_gene: TRBD1
j_gene: TRBJ1-4
v_gene: TRBV18
CDR3nt: TGTGCCAGCTCCATGGACAGGGGGCATACTAATGAAAAACTGTTTTTT
CDR3aa: CASSMDRGHTNEKLFF

abundance: .
d_gene: TRBD1
j_gene: TRBJ1-6
v_gene: TRBV28
CDR3nt: TGTGCCAGCAGTTTAATTGGGACAGGGTTCGATTCACCCCTCCACTTT
CDR3aa: CASSLIGTGFDSPLHF

abundance: .
d_gene: .
j_gene: TRBJ2-3
v_gene: TRBV10-3
CDR3nt: TGTGCCATCGGGAGGATTCTCACAGATACGCAGTATTTT
CDR3aa: CAIGRILTDTQYF

abundance: .
d_gene: TRBD2
j_gene: TRBJ2-7
v_gene: TRBV10-2
CDR3nt: TGCGCCAGCAGCGATTTCGCGGGAGGGTCCTACGAGCAGTACTTC
CDR3aa: CASSDFAGGSYEQYF

abundance: .
d_gene: .
j_gene: TRBJ2-7
v_gene: TRBV5-5
CDR3nt: TGTGCCAGCAGCTTGGCCGACAGAATATACGAGCAGTACTTC
CDR3aa: CASSLADRIYEQYF